This T cell receptor (beta chain) is drawn from a study of blood T cell repertoires in COVID-19. As handled by the study authors: Reference gene primer amplification gave estimated nucleated cell counts. Sequencing was performed with immunoSEQ multiplex PCR; in TCRdb, only in-frame clones are kept and a portion is missing. Clonal size and the V and J genes are those of that table, whereas D and trimming came from the DNA. The table lists 150,000 to 200,000 clones, approximately 88% of them singletons. The ends lost 2 bases at V and 8 bases at J; junction bases unmatched: 8. Germline loops: CDR1 MNHEY, CDR2 SMNVEV (reference sequence). This CDR3 region has 15 residues.

Sequenced: peripheral blood. The TCR originated in a man aged 40-55 years with acute or convalescent COVID-19. This chain uses TRBV27 with TRBJ1-2, with 10 bases fitting TRBD1. CDR3 region: CASSLRDRGPIGYTF. DNA for the CDR3: TGTGCCAGCAGTTTAAGGGACAGGGGTCCTATCGGCTACACCTTC.